A single T cell receptor (beta chain) is shown here with its context. PCR primers comprised 60 Vbeta and 13 Jbeta primers. Produced via immunoSEQ multiplex PCR; TCRdb's table is partial and in-frame only. This sample contains 70,000 to 80,000 clones. The data stem from a study of cytomegalovirus exposure and HLA in healthy donors. CDR1 is KGHSH and CDR2 is LQKENI in the germline V gene. The CDR3 spans 14 residues. Deletions cut 1 base from V and 6 bases from J, with 12 bases between. This clonotype originated in a middle-aged man in good health and CMV-seronegative. The chain employs TRBV18 and TRBJ1-1, with unresolved D. Sequences were obtained from PBMCs. CDR3 nucleotide sequence: TGTGCCAGCTCACCACGAGAGGGTGCCCCTGAAGCTTTCTTT. The encoded protein is CASSPREGAPEAFF.